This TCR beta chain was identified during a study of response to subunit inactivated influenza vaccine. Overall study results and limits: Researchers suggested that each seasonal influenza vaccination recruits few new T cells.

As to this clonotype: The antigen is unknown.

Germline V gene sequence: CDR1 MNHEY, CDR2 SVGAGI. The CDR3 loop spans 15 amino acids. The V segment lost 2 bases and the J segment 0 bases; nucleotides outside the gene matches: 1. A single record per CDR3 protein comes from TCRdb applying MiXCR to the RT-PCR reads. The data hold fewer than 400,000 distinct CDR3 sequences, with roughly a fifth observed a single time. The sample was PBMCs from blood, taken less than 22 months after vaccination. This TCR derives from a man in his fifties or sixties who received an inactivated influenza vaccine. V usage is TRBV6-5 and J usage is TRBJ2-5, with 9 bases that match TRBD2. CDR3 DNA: TGTGCCAGCAGTTACCCTAGCGGGAACCAAGAGACCCAGTACTTC. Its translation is CASSYPSGNQETQYF.